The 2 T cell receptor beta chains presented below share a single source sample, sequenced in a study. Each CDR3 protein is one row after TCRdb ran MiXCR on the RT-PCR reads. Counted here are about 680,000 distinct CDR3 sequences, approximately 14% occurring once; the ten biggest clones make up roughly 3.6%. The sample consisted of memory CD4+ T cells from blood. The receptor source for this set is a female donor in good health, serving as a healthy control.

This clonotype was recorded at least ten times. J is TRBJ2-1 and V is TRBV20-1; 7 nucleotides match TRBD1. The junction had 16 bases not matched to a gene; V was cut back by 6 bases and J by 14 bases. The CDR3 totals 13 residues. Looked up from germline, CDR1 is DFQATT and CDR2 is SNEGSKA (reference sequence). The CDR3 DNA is TGCAGTGCCGAGTTCCCCGGGACAGAATTGAAGTTCTTC. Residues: CSAEFPGTELKFF.

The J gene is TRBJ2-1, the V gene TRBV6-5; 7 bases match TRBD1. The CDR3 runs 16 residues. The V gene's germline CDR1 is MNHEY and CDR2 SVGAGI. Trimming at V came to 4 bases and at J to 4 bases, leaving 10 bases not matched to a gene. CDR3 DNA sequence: TGTGCCAGCAGTTCGATAGGGGGCGCAGGGTACAATGAGCAGTTCTTC. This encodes CASSSIGGAGYNEQFF.